The text below deals with one TCR beta chain. Its antigen is currently not known. Qualities for individual bases were not recorded, and no much larger clone is one base off. The CDR3 runs 16 residues from the cysteine to the phenylalanine. CDR3 DNA is the only sequence kept; it has 48 bases, read in frame from the first base. The germline V gene gives CDR1 as SGHNT and CDR2 as YENEEA. Trimming at the junction amounts to 1 base on V and 2 bases on J, and the germline ends lie 13 bases apart. The library was generated by the immunoSEQ multiplex PCR assay. TCRdb retrieved this table from immuneACCESS and kept in-frame rearrangements only. Not all clones are present; in checked studies, unresolved V genes account for under half, and no reason is known for the remainder. The sample includes about 47,000 clones, with about 88% observed a single time. Of the sample, around 0.9% is held by the ten largest clones.

Ipilimumab was given at 1 mg/kg intravenously on day 1 of selected weeks, and checkpoint therapy started 14 to 28 days after autologous transplant. Nivolumab was given at 3 mg/kg intravenously on day 1 of weeks 1, 4, 7, 10, and every two weeks through week 26. The study was a Phase Ib clinical trial testing combined checkpoint inhibition with ipilimumab and nivolumab as consolidation after autologous stem cell transplantation. The data are from a study of ipilimumab plus nivolumab after autologous stem cell transplantation listed by TCRdb under 2021. With regard to the full study: Trial patients received a median of about five ipilimumab doses and roughly eight nivolumab doses. Patients with high-risk diffuse large B cell lymphoma, mature T cell lymphoma, or multiple myeloma undergoing autologous transplant were enrolled in the trial. Included in the myeloma cohort were high-risk transplant-naive patients as well as patients relapsing within 3 years of a first autologous transplant. The intent-to-treat population of the trial consisted of around 40 patients.

The research as a whole found: The authors concluded that, as post-transplant consolidation, combined checkpoint inhibition appeared tolerable. According to the authors, a biologic rationale for studying the approach further came from T cell receptor repertoire, regulatory T cell phenotype and gut microbiota profiles.

The clonotype originates from a male donor with multiple myeloma. The sample here was PBMCs, taken in a trial of ipilimumab plus nivolumab as post-transplant consolidation. Recombination linked TRBV11-3 to TRBJ2-3; matching of 7 bases hints at TRBD2 as the D gene. The nucleotide sequence reads as follows: TGTGCCAGCAGCTTAGCAATCGGGGGGCTCACAGATACGCAGTATTTT. Its coded protein is CASSLAIGGLTDTQYF.